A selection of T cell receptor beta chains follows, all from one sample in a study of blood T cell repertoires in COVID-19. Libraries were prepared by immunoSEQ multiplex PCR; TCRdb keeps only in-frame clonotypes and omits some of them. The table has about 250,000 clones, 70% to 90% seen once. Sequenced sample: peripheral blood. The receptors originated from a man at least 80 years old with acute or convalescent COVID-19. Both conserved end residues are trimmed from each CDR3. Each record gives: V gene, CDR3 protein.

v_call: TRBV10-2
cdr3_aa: ASSAQQSSYNSPLH

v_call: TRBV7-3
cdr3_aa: ASRSGLAGTINEQF

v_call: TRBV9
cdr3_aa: ASSVTGSTDTQY

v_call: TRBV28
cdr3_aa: ASGGSGNYGYT

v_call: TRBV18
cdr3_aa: ASSPLGLAGGPAKNIQY

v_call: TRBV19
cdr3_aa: ASSKIGGVTDTQY

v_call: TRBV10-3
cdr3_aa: AISDGEGSPLH

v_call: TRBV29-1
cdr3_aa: SVSSILFNEQF

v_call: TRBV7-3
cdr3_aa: ASSLKDRGPRSGNTIY

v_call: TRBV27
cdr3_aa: ASSLGLAANTGELF

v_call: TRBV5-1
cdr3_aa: ASSLDAGGTGELF

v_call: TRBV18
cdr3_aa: ASSGDRQYEQY

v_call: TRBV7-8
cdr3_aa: ASSHGGVADRLL

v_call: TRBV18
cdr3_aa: ASSRTGLGEKLF

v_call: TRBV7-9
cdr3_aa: ASSPQGATNEKLF

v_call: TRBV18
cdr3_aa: ASSLELGAEQF

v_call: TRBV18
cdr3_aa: ASSPQGQRDQPQH

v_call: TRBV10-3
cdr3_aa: AISESTSGSFGEQY

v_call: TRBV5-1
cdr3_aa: ASSLGGKANYGYT

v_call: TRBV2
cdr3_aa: ATGSSLLNTEAF

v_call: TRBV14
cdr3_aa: ASSQLRAGGEQY

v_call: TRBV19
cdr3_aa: ASHPLAQGNYGYT

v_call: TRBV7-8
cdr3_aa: ASSNRDSNQPQH

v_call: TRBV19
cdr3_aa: ASSLLRQEGYT

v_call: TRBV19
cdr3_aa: ASRERGTSGTGAKNIQY

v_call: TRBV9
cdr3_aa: ASSSSGSREEKLF

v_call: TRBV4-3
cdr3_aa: ASSPNLRREGNTIY

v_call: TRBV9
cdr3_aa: ASSPRTSGTDTQY

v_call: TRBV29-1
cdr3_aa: SVDRDFLRKGENYGYT

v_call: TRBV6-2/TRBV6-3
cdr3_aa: ASSYSASGSLYSVDEQF

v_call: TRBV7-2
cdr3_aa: ASSPRQNSYNEQF

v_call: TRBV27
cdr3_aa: ASSLWAGSSPLH

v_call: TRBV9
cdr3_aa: ASSVAAGGANYGYT

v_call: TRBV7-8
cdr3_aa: ASSSVYGYT

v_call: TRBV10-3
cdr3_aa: AIRPTDLNTEAF

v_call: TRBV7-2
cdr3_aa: ASSLEAGVLNEQF

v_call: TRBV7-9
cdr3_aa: ASSLGQVAGEQY

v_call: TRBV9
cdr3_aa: ASSEGLAETQY

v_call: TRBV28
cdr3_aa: ASSLGNPSTKQY

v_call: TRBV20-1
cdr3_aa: SASAIAYSGNTIY

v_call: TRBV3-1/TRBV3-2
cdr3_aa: ASSSSGRNYNEQF

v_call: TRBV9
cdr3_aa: ASSVAPRGETQY

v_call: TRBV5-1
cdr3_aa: ASSLDRGTEAF

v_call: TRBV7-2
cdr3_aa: ASSSQPDATQY

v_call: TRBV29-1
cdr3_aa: SVSDRGRYNEQF

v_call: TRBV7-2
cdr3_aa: ASSLLLETQY

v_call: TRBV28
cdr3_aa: ASSLGGTGNQPQH

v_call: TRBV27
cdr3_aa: ASSYTGDTYEQY

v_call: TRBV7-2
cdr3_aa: ASSSPGSYEQY

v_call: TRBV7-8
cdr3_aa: ASRPGGNTEAF

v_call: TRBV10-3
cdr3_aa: AIRGTSGSAYEQY

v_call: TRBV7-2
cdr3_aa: ASSSRGFGQGPPGALH